Listed below are T cell receptor beta chains from one sample, sequenced in a study of shared clonotypes between healthy human individuals. Sequenced by immunoSEQ multiplex PCR; TCRdb stores in-frame clones only, minus some. This sample has approximately 100,000 clones; over 65% occur once, and the top ten carry roughly 24%. Sequencing used memory CD8+ T cells sorted from blood. The receptor set was obtained from a woman in her twenties or thirties in good health. Each CDR3 is given with its conserved first and last residue. A D gene is named only where the DNA matches it firmly. Size values are once, few and many counts, or a class for expanded clones, and some rows have none.

>NA|TRBJ2-3|TRBV7-8|NA
CASTFRVLSTGTQYF
TGTGCCAGCACCTTCAGGGTTTTATCCACCGGGACGCAGTATTTT
>TRBD1|TRBJ2-2|TRBV6-4|NA
CASSPGTENTGELFF
TGTGCCAGCAGTCCTGGGACAGAGAACACCGGGGAGCTGTTTTTT
>TRBD1|TRBJ1-5|TRBV7-9|few
CASSPQGAGNQPQHF
TGTGCCAGCAGCCCGCAGGGGGCTGGCAATCAGCCCCAGCATTTT
>NA|TRBJ1-5|TRBV15|NA
CATSEGRENQPQHF
TGTGCCACCAGCGAGGGTAGGGAGAATCAGCCCCAGCATTTT
>NA|TRBJ2-1|TRBV28|NA
CASSSSAYNEQFF
NA
>NA|TRBJ2-3|TRBV6-6|many
CASRGGGPPPDTQYF
TGTGCCAGCAGGGGGGGAGGCCCCCCCCCAGATACGCAGTATTTT
>NA|TRBJ1-2|TRBV11-2|once
CASSPAVGNKNYGYTF
TGTGCCAGCAGCCCAGCTGTGGGCAACAAAAACTATGGCTACACCTTC
>TRBD2|TRBJ2-3|TRBV19|NA
CASRKLAGGPLVDTQYF
TGTGCCAGTAGGAAACTAGCGGGAGGCCCCTTGGTAGATACGCAGTATTTT
>TRBD2|TRBJ2-7|TRBV5-5|NA
CASSLGSGPSYEQYF
TGTGCCAGCAGCTTGGGTAGCGGGCCCTCCTACGAGCAGTACTTC
>TRBD1|TRBJ2-7|TRBV25-1|few
CASSEERKTGGLSYEQYF
TGTGCCAGCAGTGAAGAGAGAAAGACAGGGGGCTTATCCTACGAGCAGTACTTC
>NA|TRBJ1-5|TRBV5-6|NA
CASSLDGSNQPQHF
TGTGCCAGCAGCTTGGATGGGAGCAATCAGCCCCAGCATTTT
>NA|TRBJ1-2|TRBV7-6|once
CASKTAYGYTF
TGTGCCAGCAAGACGGCCTATGGCTACACCTTC
>NA|TRBJ2-1|TRBV2|NA
CATANPLMSADEQFF
TGTGCCACCGCAAACCCCCTAATGTCGGCGGATGAGCAGTTCTTC
>NA|TRBJ2-2|TRBV19|NA
CASSSRGIPGELFF
TGTGCCAGTAGTTCCCGCGGGATCCCCGGGGAGCTGTTTTTT
>TRBD1|TRBJ2-7|TRBV29-1|NA
CSVGGGDRAYEQYF
TGCAGCGTGGGTGGTGGGGACAGAGCCTACGAGCAGTACTTC
>NA|TRBJ2-1|TRBV29-1|few
CSVPLTANIGNEQFF
TGCAGCGTTCCATTGACTGCCAATATAGGCAATGAGCAGTTCTTC
>NA|TRBJ2-7|TRBV28|NA
CASSLERWGSSGEQYF
TGTGCCAGCAGTTTAGAGAGGTGGGGATCTTCAGGGGAGCAGTACTTC
>TRBD2|TRBJ2-3|TRBV9|NA
CASSTSGKLDTQYF
TGTGCCAGCAGTACTAGCGGGAAGTTAGATACGCAGTATTTT
>TRBD1|TRBJ1-1|TRBV19|few
CASSLGQGIAEAFF
TGTGCCAGTAGTCTCGGACAGGGGATAGCTGAAGCTTTCTTT
>NA|TRBJ2-3|TRBV27|NA
CASSVIRGSADTQYF
TGTGCCAGCAGTGTTATCAGGGGTTCCGCAGATACGCAGTATTTT
>NA|TRBJ1-2|TRBV29-1|NA
CSVGTGEDYGYGYTF
TGCAGCGTTGGCACCGGGGAAGATTATGGCTATGGCTACACCTTC
>NA|TRBJ1-1|TRBV10-2|medium-sized
CASSVRENTEAFF
TGCGCCAGCAGTGTAAGGGAAAACACTGAAGCTTTCTTT
>NA|TRBJ2-7|TRBV6-1|once
CASSELVDGAYEQYF
TGTGCCAGCAGTGAATTGGTAGACGGAGCCTACGAGCAGTACTTC
>NA|TRBJ2-5|TRBV13|NA
CASSFNGETQYF
TGTGCCAGCAGCTTCAATGGAGAGACCCAGTACTTC
>TRBD1|TRBJ2-3|TRBV4-2|many
CASSQDEGQGSDTQYF
TGTGCCAGCAGCCAAGATGAAGGACAGGGTTCAGATACGCAGTATTTT
>TRBD2|TRBJ2-1|TRBV7-9|NA
CASAIAGGDEQFF
TGTGCCAGCGCGATAGCGGGAGGGGATGAGCAGTTCTTC
>NA|TRBJ1-2|TRBV11-2|NA
CASSYRYYGYTF
TGTGCCAGCAGCTACCGTTACTATGGCTACACCTTC
>NA|TRBJ2-5|TRBV4-1|NA
CASSQGPGGAETQYF
TGCGCCAGCAGCCAGGGCCCCGGAGGTGCAGAGACCCAGTACTTC
>NA|TRBJ1-5|TRBV19|many
CASSIVLTGFNQPQHF
TGTGCCAGTAGTATAGTCCTTACAGGGTTCAATCAGCCCCAGCATTTT
>NA|TRBJ1-2|TRBV5-4|NA
CASSPQPRVSRDYGYTF
TGTGCCAGCAGCCCTCAACCCCGGGTCTCCCGGGACTATGGCTACACCTTC
>TRBD1|TRBJ2-7|TRBV18|NA
CASSPRDRAAYEQYF
TGTGCCAGCTCACCAAGGGACAGGGCAGCCTACGAGCAGTACTTC
>TRBD1|TRBJ1-1|TRBV6-5|NA
CASRRTGTNTEAFF
TGTGCCAGCAGACGGACAGGAACGAACACTGAAGCTTTCTTT
>TRBD1|TRBJ1-4|TRBV4-1|NA
CASSQVIPPGTGNEKLFF
TGCGCCAGCAGCCAAGTCATCCCGCCGGGGACAGGGAATGAAAAACTGTTTTTT
>NA|TRBJ1-2|TRBV7-9|NA
CASSLGQDYGYTF
TGTGCCAGCAGCTTAGGACAGGACTATGGCTACACCTTC
>NA|TRBJ2-3|TRBV28|NA
CASSLRTDSADTQYF
TGTGCCAGCAGTTTACGGACTGATTCGGCAGATACGCAGTATTTT
>TRBD1|TRBJ2-5|TRBV6-6|NA
CASRGRQGVETQYF
TGTGCCAGCAGAGGTCGGCAGGGGGTAGAGACCCAGTACTTC
>NA|TRBJ1-1|TRBV12-5|few
CASAQEEGSRAFF
TGTGCTAGTGCCCAGGAGGAGGGTAGCCGAGCTTTCTTT
>NA|TRBJ1-2|TRBV7-8|NA
CASSSLPPRLGGYTF
TGTGCCAGCAGCTCCCTCCCCCCCAGGTTGGGTGGCTACACCTTC
>NA|TRBJ1-1|TRBV6-6|once
CASSYEGENTEAFF
TGTGCCAGCAGTTACGAGGGGGAGAACACTGAAGCTTTCTTT
>NA|TRBJ2-4|TRBV19|NA
CASKGGVSSDIQYF
TGTGCCAGTAAAGGGGGGGTGAGTTCAGACATTCAGTACTTC
>TRBD1|TRBJ2-7|TRBV7-9|once
CASSLTVGQNYEQYF
TGTGCCAGCAGCTTGACAGTGGGACAGAACTACGAGCAGTACTTC
>NA|TRBJ2-3|TRBV25-1|many
CASSERDRSSTDTQYF
TGTGCCAGCAGTGAAAGGGACCGCTCTAGCACAGATACGCAGTATTTT
>NA|TRBJ2-2|TRBV28|once
CASSLFGELFF
TGTGCCAGCAGTTTATTCGGGGAGCTGTTTTTT
>NA|TRBJ1-3|TRBV30|NA
CAWGTYGNTIYF
TGTGCCTGGGGGACCTATGGAAACACCATATATTTT
>NA|TRBJ2-7|TRBV21-1|NA
CASSKEGDRGLSYEQYF
TGTGCCAGCAGCAAAGAGGGGGACAGGGGCCTCTCCTACGAGCAGTACTTC
>TRBD1|TRBJ2-3|TRBV5-1|NA
CASSVGTGADTQYF
TGCGCCAGCAGCGTCGGGACAGGGGCAGATACGCAGTATTTT
>TRBD2|TRBJ2-3|TRBV11-2|few
CASSLALAGGPIDTQYF
TGTGCCAGCAGCTTAGCATTAGCGGGAGGGCCGATAGATACGCAGTATTTT
>NA|TRBJ2-7|TRBV6-1|few
CATGLKEYF
TGTGCCACCGGGCTTAAGGAGTACTTC
>TRBD1|TRBJ2-3|TRBV6-1|many
CASSEGTGGADTQYF
TGTGCCAGCAGTGAAGGGACAGGGGGCGCGGATACGCAGTATTTT
>TRBD2|TRBJ2-7|TRBV7-2|NA
CASSLDAGGMNEQYF
TGTGCCAGCAGCTTAGACGCGGGAGGGATGAACGAGCAGTACTTC
>NA|TRBJ2-7|TRBV19|NA
CASSIVPRGEQYF
TGTGCCAGTAGTATCGTCCCCCGGGGGGAGCAGTACTTC
>TRBD1|TRBJ1-3|TRBV6-1|NA
CASSEAFQGATGNTIYF
TGTGCCAGCAGTGAAGCGTTTCAGGGGGCTACTGGAAACACCATATATTTT
>NA|TRBJ2-1|TRBV6-6|NA
CASSYVGGGPDEQFF
TGTGCCAGCAGCTACGTAGGGGGAGGGCCCGATGAGCAGTTCTTC
>NA|TRBJ1-1|TRBV20-1|NA
CSARDFFVAFF
TGCAGTGCTAGAGATTTTTTCGTGGCTTTCTTT
>TRBD2|TRBJ2-1|TRBV11-3|NA
CASSLGLAVENEQFF
TGTGCCAGCAGCTTAGGACTAGCCGTTGAGAATGAGCAGTTCTTC
>NA|TRBJ2-7|TRBV25-1|NA
CASSESPGTRDEQYF
TGTGCCAGCAGTGAATCACCCGGAACCCGGGACGAGCAGTACTTC
>NA|TRBJ1-1|TRBV30|NA
CAWSGAANTEAFF
TGTGCCTGGAGTGGGGCAGCGAACACTGAAGCTTTCTTT
>NA|TRBJ2-7|TRBV10-3|NA
CAIVTASYEQYF
TGTGCCATCGTCACGGCGTCCTACGAGCAGTACTTC